This TCR beta chain comes out of a study of spatial heterogeneity in lung cancer. Germline CDR1 is SGHRS and CDR2 is YFSETQ. CDR3 length: 13 amino acids. V lost 0 bases, J lost 4 bases, and 6 bases lay in between. Study results and limitations: Within tumors, counts of expanded alpha and beta TCRs tracked tumor mutation counts.

Time point: sample taken at primary tumor resection. Unsorted whole RNA from tumor, nontumor lung or frozen PBMC underwent sequencing. MiXCR was run by TCRdb on the 5' RACE reads, yielding one entry per CDR3 protein. The data hold around 1,500 distinct CDR3 sequences, with roughly 10% observed a single time. By sample share, this clonotype is large. Its antigen is not known. The sequences come from lung tumor tissue, collected at surgery. This receptor was identified in a female donor with early-stage non-small cell lung cancer. The chain uses TRBV5-1 and TRBJ2-3, with D hard to call. CDR3 sequence: CASSLVSADTQYF. CDR3 DNA sequence: TGCGCCAGCAGCTTGGTGTCCGCAGATACGCAGTATTTT. Combining the CDR3 with reference TRBV5-1 and TRBJ2-3 gives the whole variable domain KAGVTQTPRYLIKTRGQQVTLSCSPISGHRSVSWYQQTPGQGLQFLFEYFSETQRNKGNFPGRFSGRQFSNSRSEMNVSTLELGDSALYLCASSLVSADTQYFGPGTRLTVL.